This T cell receptor beta chain came from a study of T cell changes during pregnancy in multiple sclerosis. TCRdb keeps only in-frame clones here, not all; method: immunoSEQ multiplex PCR. The sample contains roughly 90,000 clones, 75% to 95% of which appear only once. Germline V gene lookup returns CDR1 LGHNA and CDR2 YSLEER. Trimming removed 0 bases at V and 3 bases at J, with 9 bases between. This CDR3 is built from 16 residues. The source material was peripheral blood, sampled before pregnancy. The source is a female donor with multiple sclerosis, enrolled in a pregnancy study. This sequence joins TRBV4-3 and TRBJ2-6; tentative D call: TRBD2 (6 bases). The DNA for the CDR3 is TGCGCCAGCAGCCAAGAGGGGGGAGTTGGGGCCAACGTCCTGACTTTC. Protein product: CASSQEGGVGANVLTF.